This T cell receptor (beta chain) was retrieved from a study of spatial heterogeneity in lung cancer. Looking at the study overall: In raw reads, more than nine appearances on average were recorded for each unique TCR and UMI combination. Regarding the study as a whole: Beta chains had 13% to 15% coverage of tumor T cells, and alpha chains had roughly 7%. Intratumoral expanded alpha and beta TCR counts were found to track tumor mutation counts.

Indicated time point: sample taken at primary tumor resection. Extraction of whole RNA from tumor, nontumor lung or frozen PBMC preceded unsorted sequencing. Via MiXCR, TCRdb re-called the 5' RACE reads, giving one row per CDR3 protein. The sample lists a few thousand distinct CDR3 sequences, 15% to 20% occurring once. A word on this clonotype: The antigen remains undetermined.

This receptor was obtained from a male donor with early-stage non-small cell lung cancer. The source was lung tumor tissue, collected at surgery.

This CDR3 is CASSEGGSGQETQYF. The CDR3 region has the DNA TGTGCCAGCAGTGAAGGAGGCAGCGGTCAAGAGACCCAGTACTTC. The gene calls are TRBV2 and TRBJ2-5, with D perhaps TRBD2 (5 bases). CDR3 length equals 15 residues. V was clipped by 1 base and J by 2 bases, with 11 bases between them. Germline V lookup: CDR1 SNHLY, CDR2 FYNNEI.